Below are 9 T cell receptor beta chains sequenced from a single sample in a study of shared clonotypes between healthy human individuals. Terminally differentiated effector memory CD45RA+ cells were excluded from the naive CD8 cells, which were CD45RO-negative and positively selected for CCR7. Profiling relied on immunoSEQ multiplex PCR, and the TCRdb table lists in-frame clones only, not all of them. Of under 1 million clones in the sample, 80% to 95% are singletons; the top ten hold approximately 25%. The sequenced sample consisted of naive CD8+ T cells sorted from blood. The receptors originated from a young man in good health.

This clone was seen a handful of times. Other nucleotide sequences in the sample specify the same CDR3. V usage is TRBV27 and J usage is TRBJ2-7; D not certain. The CDR3 totals 13 residues. The V end lost 2 bases, the J end lost 3 bases, and 8 bases lay between the germline ends. Germline values: CDR1 MNHEY, CDR2 SMNVEV (reference sequence). DNA for the CDR3: TGTGCCAGCAGTTTAGGACGCGACTACGAGCAGTACTTC. Translating gives CASSLGRDYEQYF.

The chain uses TRBV27 and TRBJ2-1; D remains ambiguous. The V gene's germline CDR1 is MNHEY and CDR2 SMNVEV (reference sequence). The CDR3 runs 14 residues. Deletions cut 4 bases from V and 8 bases from J, with 15 bases between. The CDR3 DNA reads as TGTGCCAGCAGTTGGAATGCCCCTTCATATGAGCAGTTCTTC. As protein: CASSWNAPSYEQFF.

The V gene is TRBV18, the J gene TRBJ2-3; 7 bases align to TRBD1. Germline loops: CDR1 KGHSH, CDR2 LQKENI. V lost 5 bases to trimming and J lost 0 bases; unmatched junction nucleotides: 11. The CDR3 is 17 amino acids. In nucleotides, the CDR3 is TGTGCCAGCTCATCGACCGGGACAGCCACTAGCACAGATACGCAGTATTTT. This gives the protein CASSSTGTATSTDTQYF.

As DNA, the CDR3 is TGTGCCAGTAGTATTGACAGCGAAAACACTGAAGCTTTCTTT. Its translation is CASSIDSENTEAFF. The rearrangement uses TRBV19 and TRBJ1-1, with TRBD1 as a possible D gene (5 bases). The CDR3 sequence is 14 residues long. The germline V gene has CDR1 LNHDA and CDR2 SQIVND (reference sequence). The ends were cut back, 3 bases at V and 2 bases at J, with 10 bases in the middle. Variable domain in full (rest from reference TRBV19 and TRBJ1-1): DGGITQSPKYLFRKEGQNVTLSCEQNLNHDAMYWYRQDPGQGLRLIYYSQIVNDFQKGDIAEGYSVSREKKESFPLTVTSAQKNPTAFYLCASSIDSENTEAFFGQGTRLTVV.

The genes are TRBV19 and TRBJ2-3; no reliable D call. Germline V lookup: CDR1 LNHDA, CDR2 SQIVND (reference sequence). The CDR3 has 17 amino acids. Trimming left V 4 bases short and J 0 bases short, with 17 bases between. Here the CDR3 reads CASSSIVYAESTDTQYF. For the CDR3, the DNA is TGTGCCAGTAGTAGTATCGTATATGCAGAGAGCACAGATACGCAGTATTTT. The full variable domain, its missing parts supplied by reference TRBV19 and TRBJ2-3, is DGGITQSPKYLFRKEGQNVTLSCEQNLNHDAMYWYRQDPGQGLRLIYYSQIVNDFQKGDIAEGYSVSREKKESFPLTVTSAQKNPTAFYLCASSSIVYAESTDTQYFGPGTRLTVL.

This chain links TRBV14 with TRBJ2-7, with 10 bases lining up with TRBD1. V trimming: 4 bases; J trimming: 5 bases; junction bases outside the gene matches: 5. The CDR3 contains 14 residues. Germline values: CDR1 SGHDN, CDR2 FVKESK. CDR3 in amino acids: CASSPRDRGDEQYF. The CDR3 coding sequence is TGTGCCAGCAGCCCCCGGGACAGGGGAGACGAGCAGTACTTC.

This clone was seen a single time. The chain employs TRBV27 and TRBJ2-7; 7 bases match TRBD2. Germline CDR1 reads MNHEY; CDR2 reads SMNVEV (reference sequence). The CDR3 extends over 15 amino acids. V was pared by 7 bases and J by 2 bases, with 11 bases of the junction left unmatched. The CDR3: CASIQMAGAPYEQYF. DNA of the CDR3: TGTGCCAGCATCCAAATGGCGGGAGCCCCCTACGAGCAGTACTTC.

The chain combines TRBV9 with TRBJ2-5; no firm D call. Looked up from germline, CDR1 is SGDLS and CDR2 is YYNGEE. The V and J ends lost 3 bases and 1 base respectively, with 4 bases between them. CDR3 length: 12 amino acids. The CDR3 bases are TGTGCCAGCAGCGGAACCCAAGAGACCCAGTACTTC. As protein: CASSGTQETQYF.

The chain carries TRBV13 and TRBJ2-3, with TRBD2 as a possible D gene (5 bases). The V gene lost 5 bases and the J gene lost 0 bases, with 18 bases spanning the gap. Germline V gives CDR1 PRHDT, CDR2 FYEKMQ (reference sequence). This CDR3 has 17 residues. CDR3 sequence reads: CASSVTLTTPSTDTQYF. CDR3 sequence (DNA): TGTGCCAGCAGCGTCACCTTGACTACTCCTAGCACAGATACGCAGTATTTT.